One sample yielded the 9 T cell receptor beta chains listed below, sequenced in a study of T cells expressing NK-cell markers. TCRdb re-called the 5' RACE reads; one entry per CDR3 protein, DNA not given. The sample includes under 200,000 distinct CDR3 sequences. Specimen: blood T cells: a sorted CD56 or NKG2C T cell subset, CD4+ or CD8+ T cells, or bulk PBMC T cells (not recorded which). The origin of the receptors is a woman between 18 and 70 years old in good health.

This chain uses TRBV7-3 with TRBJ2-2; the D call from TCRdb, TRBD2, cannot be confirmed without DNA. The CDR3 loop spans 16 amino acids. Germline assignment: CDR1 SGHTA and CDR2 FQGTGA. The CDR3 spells CASSERTRVNTGELFF.

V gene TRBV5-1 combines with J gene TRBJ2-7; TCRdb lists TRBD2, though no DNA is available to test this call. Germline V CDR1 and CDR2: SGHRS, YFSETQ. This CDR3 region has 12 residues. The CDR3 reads CASSLREDEQYF. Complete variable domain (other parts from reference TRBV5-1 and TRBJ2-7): KAGVTQTPRYLIKTRGQQVTLSCSPISGHRSVSWYQQTPGQGLQFLFEYFSETQRNKGNFPGRFSGRQFSNSRSEMNVSTLELGDSALYLCASSLREDEQYFGPGTRLTVT.

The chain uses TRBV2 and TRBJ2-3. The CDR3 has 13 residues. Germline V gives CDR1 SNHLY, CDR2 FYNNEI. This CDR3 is CASRETSTDTQYF.

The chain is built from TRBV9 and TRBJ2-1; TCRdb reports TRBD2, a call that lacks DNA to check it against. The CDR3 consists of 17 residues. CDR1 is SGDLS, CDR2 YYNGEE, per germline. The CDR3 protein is CASSPTGTSGTYNEQFF.

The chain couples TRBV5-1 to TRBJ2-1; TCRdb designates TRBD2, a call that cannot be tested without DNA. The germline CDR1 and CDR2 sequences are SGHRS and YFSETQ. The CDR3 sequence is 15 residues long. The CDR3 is CASSPGLAAYNEQFF.

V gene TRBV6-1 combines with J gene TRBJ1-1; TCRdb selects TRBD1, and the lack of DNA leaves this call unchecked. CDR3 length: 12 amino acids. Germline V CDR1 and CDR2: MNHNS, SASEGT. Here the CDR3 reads CASMLDRFEAFF.

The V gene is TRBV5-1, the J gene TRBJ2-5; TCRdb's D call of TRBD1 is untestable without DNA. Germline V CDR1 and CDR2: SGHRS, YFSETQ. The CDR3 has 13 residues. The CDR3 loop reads CASSLYGGETQYF.

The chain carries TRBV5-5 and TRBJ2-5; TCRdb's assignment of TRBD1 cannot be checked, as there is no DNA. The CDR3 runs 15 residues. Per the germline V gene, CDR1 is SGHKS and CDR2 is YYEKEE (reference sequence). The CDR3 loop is CASSIGPGEEETQYF.

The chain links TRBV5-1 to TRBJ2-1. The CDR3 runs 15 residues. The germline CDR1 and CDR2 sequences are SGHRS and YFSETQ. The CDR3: CASTWTSGTYNEQFF.